This entry lists 7 T cell receptor beta chains sequenced from one sample in a study of blood T cells in healthy people across ages. The second PCR ran about 6 to 12 cycles with a sample-barcoded 5' primer and J-beta primers. Each CDR3 protein gets one entry after TCRdb re-called the 5' RACE reads with MiXCR. Among 1,500,000 or so distinct CDR3 sequences, around 59% were seen once, and the ten largest hold about 6.3%. Sequencing used blood. The receptors stem from a man younger than 30 in good health.

This clonotype was counted between two and nine times. J is TRBJ1-1 and V is TRBV4-2; D not resolved. Germline assignment: CDR1 LGHNA and CDR2 YNFKEQ. This CDR3 comprises 13 residues. Trimming cost V 1 base and J 4 bases, with 7 bases left between them. CDR3: CASSQVMSTEAFF. CDR3 nucleotide sequence: TGTGCCAGCAGCCAAGTTATGAGCACTGAAGCTTTCTTT.

This chain links TRBV21-1 with TRBJ2-1; the table names TRBD2, a call not compared with the DNA. TRBV21-1 is annotated as a pseudogene. The length of the CDR3 is 17 residues. The CDR3 bases are TGTGCCAGCTGCACTGTAGGGGCGGGAGGTGAGTACAATGAGCAGTTCTTC. This translates into CASCTVGAGGEYNEQFF.

A few counts support this clonotype. The chain recombines TRBV27 with TRBJ1-2; 7 positions match TRBD1. Trimming cost V 6 bases and J 8 bases; bases outside gene matches: 9. Germline-derived CDR1 and CDR2 are MNHEY and SMNVEV (reference sequence). The CDR3 sequence is 13 residues long. The CDR3 protein is CASSDRVYRGYTF. The CDR3 coding sequence is TGTGCCAGCAGCGACAGGGTTTATCGCGGCTACACCTTC.

The chain links TRBV6-2 or TRBV6-3 to TRBJ1-5; weak D call: TRBD1 (5 bases). V lost 6 bases and J 4 bases, leaving 16 bases between the germline ends. Germline V gene sequence: CDR1 MNHEY, CDR2 SVGEGT. The CDR3 is 15 amino acids. The CDR3 DNA reads as TGTGCCAGCAGCCGCACCCAGGGACCGAATCAGCCCCAGCATTTT. It encodes CASSRTQGPNQPQHF.

CDR3 coding DNA: TGCAGTGCTAGAGATCCCAACACAGGGGTCTATGGCTACACCTTC. It is translated as CSARDPNTGVYGYTF. J is TRBJ1-2 and V is TRBV20-1; 7 positions agree with TRBD1. This CDR3 contains 15 residues. J lost 4 bases, V lost 0 bases, and 8 bases had no gene match. Germline CDR1 DFQATT, CDR2 SNEGSKA (reference sequence).

The gene calls are TRBV20-1 and TRBJ2-7; 10 bases are shared with TRBD2. J was trimmed by 3 bases and V by 0 bases; bases with no gene match: 5. The CDR3 loop spans 15 amino acids. The germline V gene encodes CDR1 DFQATT and CDR2 SNEGSKA (reference sequence). The CDR3 DNA reads TGCAGTGCTAGAGATACCCTAGCGGGAGTCTACGAGCAGTACTTC. The encoded protein is CSARDTLAGVYEQYF.

The chain combines TRBV6-6 with TRBJ2-1; TRBD2 matches 9 bases. CDR1 and CDR2 (germline): MNHNY, SVGAGI (reference sequence). V trimming: 0 bases; J trimming: 4 bases; junction bases outside the gene matches: 4. The CDR3 runs to 16 residues. The DNA of the CDR3 is TGTGCCAGCAGTTACTCGGAAACTAGCGGGTACAATGAGCAGTTCTTC. It specifies CASSYSETSGYNEQFF.